One sample yielded the 29 T cell receptor beta chains listed below, sequenced in a study of human T cells and chemical hapten exposure. TCRdb reprocessed the RACE reads via MiXCR and lists one record per CDR3 protein. The top ten clones hold around 2.8% of a sample with about 120,000 distinct CDR3 sequences, 13% of them seen once. Time point noted: pre-sensitization, week 0. Treatment reported: therapeutic diphenylcyclopropenone sensitization with weekly scalp DPC. Sequenced material: whole blood, taken in connection with sensitization to the hapten diphenylcyclopropenone (DPC). Receptor source: a woman younger than 30 with alopecia areata. Some clones in this sample may be carry-over from other donors' samples.

This clonotype was detected only a few times. The chain has TRBV7-2 and TRBJ2-5, with a tentative D call TRBD2 (5 bases). The CDR3 has 16 amino acids. CDR1 is SGHTA and CDR2 is FQGNSA in the germline V gene. The V and J ends lost 5 bases and 4 bases respectively, with 20 bases between them. The CDR3 loop reads CASSPVAGPPGETQYF. The DNA of the CDR3 is TGTGCCAGCAGCCCTGTCGCGGGCCCCCCGGGAGAGACCCAGTACTTC.

This clonotype was found a few times. The gene calls are TRBV7-9 and TRBJ2-5; a weak D match, TRBD1 (6 bases). Trimming removed 5 bases from V and 2 bases from J, with 12 bases in between. The CDR3 is 14 amino acids. Germline CDR1 reads SEHNR; CDR2 reads FQNEAQ (reference sequence). The CDR3 here is CASSRGGPQETQYF. The DNA for the CDR3 is TGTGCCAGCAGCCGAGGGGGTCCTCAAGAGACCCAGTACTTC.

This clonotype was counted ten times or more. This chain uses TRBV12-3 or TRBV12-4 with TRBJ1-2; D ambiguous. Trimming stripped 1 base from V and 4 bases from J, with 13 bases between. This CDR3 spans 15 amino acids. CDR3 sequence (DNA): TGTGCCAGCAGTTTAGGGCGCCGAGTGTTCTATGGCTACACCTTC. Protein sequence: CASSLGRRVFYGYTF.

V usage is TRBV3-1 and J usage is TRBJ1-4, with D maybe TRBD1 (6 bases). CDR3 length: 13 amino acids. Between the trimmed V and J ends, which lost 4 bases and 8 bases, there was a span of 11 bases. Germline V lookup: CDR1 LGHDT, CDR2 YNNKEL (reference sequence). CDR3 amino acids: CASSLGHTEKLFF. For the CDR3, the DNA is TGTGCCAGCAGCCTGGGACATACAGAAAAACTGTTTTTT. Full variable domain (rest looked up from reference TRBV3-1 and TRBJ1-4): DTAVSQTPKYLVTQMGNDKSIKCEQNLGHDTMYWYKQDSKKFLKIMFSYNNKELIINETVPNRFSPKSPDKAHLNLHINSLELGDSAVYFCASSLGHTEKLFFGSGTQLSVL.

This rearrangement joins TRBV5-6 to TRBJ2-2, with D perhaps TRBD1 (5 bases). This CDR3 spans 14 amino acids. Trimming left V 3 bases short and J 7 bases short, with 13 bases between. CDR1 SGHDT and CDR2 YYEEEE come from the germline V gene. CDR3 DNA: TGTGCCAGCAGCTCCTGGACATTTCACGGGGAGCTGTTTTTT. Encoded protein: CASSSWTFHGELFF.

The gene calls are TRBV6-6 and TRBJ1-2; the D gene is possibly TRBD1 (6 bases). The CDR3 contains 13 residues. With 6 bases removed from V and 4 bases from J, the gap between germline ends came to 12 bases. Germline V CDR1 and CDR2: MNHNY, SVGAGI (reference sequence). The CDR3: CASSPGVGYGYTF. The CDR3 DNA reads as TGTGCCAGCAGCCCAGGGGTCGGCTATGGCTACACCTTC.

This clonotype was detected only a few times. The CDR3 nucleotides read TGTGCCAGCAGTTTGGCACCGCCGGGACAGGGTTACGAGCAGTACTTC. This codes for CASSLAPPGQGYEQYF. The genes are TRBV27 and TRBJ2-7, with 9 bases aligning to TRBD1. The germline gives CDR1 MNHEY, CDR2 SMNVEV (reference sequence). With 3 bases clipped from V and 4 bases from J, the junction kept 10 bases outside the gene matches. The length of the CDR3 is 16 residues.

V usage is TRBV4-1 and J usage is TRBJ2-7; D is possibly TRBD1 (6 bases). The CDR3 covers 15 residues. V gave up 1 base and J gave up 9 bases, with 19 bases separating them. Germline lookup yields CDR1 MGHRA and CDR2 YSYEKL. DNA for the CDR3: TGCGCCAGCAGCCAAGGACAGGCATCAGACTATTGGCAGTACTTC. Translation: CASSQGQASDYWQYF.

CDR3 in amino acids: CASRRTAGTAQETQYF. The CDR3 nucleotides read TGTGCCAGCAGACGGACTGCCGGGACTGCACAAGAGACCCAGTACTTC. The chain recombines TRBV27 with TRBJ2-5, with D possibly TRBD2 on 6 matching bases. V shed 6 bases and J shed 2 bases, with 19 bases lying between them. The V gene's germline CDR1 is MNHEY and CDR2 SMNVEV (reference sequence). There are 16 residues in the CDR3.

There are a few counts of this clonotype. For the CDR3, the DNA is TGTGCCAGCAGCGCAGTTAGCAATCAGCCCCAGCATTTT. This translates into CASSAVSNQPQHF. This sequence joins TRBV11-2 and TRBJ1-5; D not resolved. The CDR3 contains 13 residues. V was shortened by 5 bases and J by 0 bases, with 5 bases between the two germline ends. In germline, CDR1 is SGHAT, CDR2 FQNNGV.

In this sample, this clonotype turned up a few times. The rearrangement uses TRBV5-4 and TRBJ2-1; 8 nucleotides match TRBD2. The CDR3 totals 15 residues. CDR1 is SGHNT, CDR2 YYREEE, per germline (reference sequence). The trim removed 6 bases at V and 6 bases at J, leaving 11 bases unmatched. In DNA, the CDR3 is TGTGCCAGCACCGTTCCGGGACTAGTTGCCAATGAGCAGTTCTTC. The encoded protein is CASTVPGLVANEQFF. Supplemented by reference TRBV5-4 and TRBJ2-1, the full variable domain reads ETGVTQSPTHLIKTRGQQVTLRCSSQSGHNTVSWYQQALGQGPQFIFQYYREEENGRGNFPPRFSGLQFPNYSSELNVNALELDDSALYLCASTVPGLVANEQFFGPGTRLTVL.

There are many counts of this clonotype. The chain recombines TRBV10-2 with TRBJ1-6; D unclear. CDR3 length equals 13 residues. V lost 4 bases to trimming and J lost 5 bases, with 6 bases between them. Per the germline V gene, CDR1 is WSHSY and CDR2 is SAAADI. This CDR3 reads CASSGQNNSPLHF. In DNA form, the CDR3 reads TGCGCCAGCAGTGGGCAGAATAATTCACCCCTCCACTTT.

Ten or more counts support this clonotype. The chain links TRBV11-2 to TRBJ2-3, with TRBD2 matching over 9 bases. This CDR3 is 16 amino acids long. Germline-derived CDR1 and CDR2 are SGHAT and FQNNGV. J gave up 4 bases and V 5 bases, and 10 bases lay outside the gene matches. The CDR3 bases are TGTGCCAGCAGCAAAGCCGGGACTAGCAAGGCAGATACGCAGTATTTT. The encoded protein is CASSKAGTSKADTQYF.

This clonotype turned up a few times. V and J are TRBV6-2 or TRBV6-3 and TRBJ2-6; D not certain. The V gene lost 7 bases and the J gene lost 2 bases, with 9 bases spanning the gap. This CDR3 has 14 amino acids. Germline V gene sequence: CDR1 MNHEY, CDR2 SVGEGT. The CDR3, as DNA: TGTGCCAGCAAGCAGAGTCCTGGGGCCAACGTCCTGACTTTC. Protein product: CASKQSPGANVLTF.

In this sample, this clonotype turned up a few times. The V and J genes are TRBV7-9 and TRBJ2-5; 9 positions agree with TRBD1. The CDR3 runs 13 residues. Trimming cost V 5 bases and J 5 bases; bases outside gene matches: 3. Per the germline V gene, CDR1 is SEHNR and CDR2 is FQNEAQ (reference sequence). The chain's CDR3 is CASSATGGETQYF. The CDR3 nucleotides read TGTGCCAGCAGCGCGACAGGGGGTGAGACCCAGTACTTC.

This clonotype was recorded at least ten times. The chain employs TRBV7-2 and TRBJ1-6; 7 nucleotides match TRBD1. V gave up 5 bases and J gave up 13 bases; unmatched junction bases: 11. This CDR3 is 14 amino acids long. Germline CDR1 and CDR2: SGHTA and FQGNSA. The CDR3 region has the DNA TGTGCCAGCAGCCCAGGGACAGCCAGGCCGCCCCTCCACTTT. Its protein is CASSPGTARPPLHF.

The V and J genes are TRBV15 and TRBJ2-2; D remains ambiguous. Germline V gene lookup returns CDR1 LNHNV and CDR2 YYDKDF (reference sequence). This CDR3 is built from 13 residues. Trimming removed 6 bases at V and 2 bases at J, with 7 bases between. The CDR3 sequence: CATRRRNTGELFF. Written as DNA, the CDR3 is TGTGCCACCAGGAGACGAAACACCGGGGAGCTGTTTTTT.

This clonotype has more than one count but fewer than ten. The V gene is TRBV18, the J gene TRBJ1-2; a possible D gene is TRBD1 (5 bases). The CDR3 has 15 amino acids. Germline V gene lookup returns CDR1 KGHSH and CDR2 LQKENI. V was pared by 0 bases and J by 0 bases, with 8 bases between. Here the CDR3 DNA reads TGTGCCAGCTCACCACCGGGACGGCCTAACTATGGCTACACCTTC. This codes for CASSPPGRPNYGYTF. Variable domain in full (rest from reference TRBV18 and TRBJ1-2): NAGVMQNPRHLVRRRGQEARLRCSPMKGHSHVYWYRQLPEEGLKFMVYLQKENIIDESGMPKERFSAEFPKEGPSILRIQQVVRGDSAAYFCASSPPGRPNYGYTFGSGTRLTVV.

This clonotype was seen many times. The chain is built from TRBV7-2 and TRBJ2-2; 7 bases are shared with TRBD1. The ends lost 1 base at V and 5 bases at J; junction bases unmatched: 4. CDR1 is SGHTA and CDR2 is FQGNSA in the germline V gene. The CDR3 has 15 amino acids. In DNA form, the CDR3 reads TGTGCCAGCAGCTTAGGACAGGGAAAAACCGGGGAGCTGTTTTTT. Protein sequence: CASSLGQGKTGELFF.

This clonotype came up many times. The chain combines TRBV7-3 with TRBJ2-5; D ambiguous. The CDR3 has 13 amino acids. From germline, CDR1 is SGHTA and CDR2 FQGTGA. Deletions cut 4 bases from V and 3 bases from J, with 9 bases between. The CDR3 loop reads CASSSYVKETQYF. The DNA of the CDR3 is TGTGCCAGCAGCTCGTACGTAAAAGAGACCCAGTACTTC. Drawing the rest from reference TRBV7-3 and TRBJ2-5, the complete variable domain is GAGVSQTPSNKVTEKGKYVELRCDPISGHTALYWYRQSLGQGPEFLIYFQGTGAADDSGLPNDRFFAVRPEGSVSTLKIQRTERGDSAVYLCASSSYVKETQYFGPGTRLLVL.

There are many counts of this clonotype. The chain employs TRBV5-8 and TRBJ2-1; D is unresolved. V was clipped by 1 base and J by 0 bases, with 11 bases between them. Germline V gene data show CDR1 as SGHTS and CDR2 as YDEGEE. The length of the CDR3 is 16 residues. The CDR3 here is CASSLRWSLSYNEQFF. Here the CDR3 DNA reads TGTGCCAGCAGCTTGCGGTGGTCCCTCTCCTACAATGAGCAGTTCTTC.

This clonotype was detected ten times or more. V usage is TRBV7-2 and J usage is TRBJ1-2, with TRBD1 matching 9 bases. The CDR3 runs to 16 residues. CDR1 and CDR2 from the germline V gene are SGHTA and FQGNSA. After removal of 2 bases from V and 5 bases from J, the junction contained 9 bases not matched to a gene. The CDR3 DNA is TGTGCCAGCAGCTTAATGGCGGGACAGGGAATTTATGGCTACACCTTC. Its translation: CASSLMAGQGIYGYTF.

This clonotype was recorded many times. This chain uses TRBV6-5 with TRBJ2-7, with 9 bases matching TRBD1. The CDR3 contains 17 residues. V lost 2 bases, J lost 1 base, and 9 bases stayed unmatched. The V gene's germline CDR1 is MNHEY and CDR2 SVGAGI. The CDR3 here is CASSYHSGTGLSYEQYF. The CDR3 region has the DNA TGTGCCAGCAGTTACCATTCCGGGACAGGGTTGTCCTACGAGCAGTACTTC.

The chain has TRBV28 and TRBJ2-7; TRBD1 aligns across 7 bases. This CDR3 comprises 15 residues. The V gene end was trimmed by 3 bases and the J gene end by 7 bases; junction bases not matched to a gene: 12. Germline V CDR1 and CDR2: MDHEN, SYDVKM. CDR3 amino acids: CASSFPGQAMREQYF. In DNA, the CDR3 is TGTGCCAGCAGTTTCCCAGGACAGGCGATGCGGGAGCAGTACTTC.

This clonotype was picked up many times. V and J are TRBV18 and TRBJ1-2; D ambiguous. Per germline, CDR1 KGHSH and CDR2 LQKENI. The CDR3 length is 14 residues. Trimming took 6 bases from V and 2 from J, leaving 13 bases between them. CDR3 amino acids: CASSSGGQNYGYTF. CDR3 DNA sequence: TGTGCCAGCTCGTCTGGTGGCCAGAACTATGGCTACACCTTC. Using reference TRBV18 and TRBJ1-2 for the parts outside the CDR3, the full variable domain is NAGVMQNPRHLVRRRGQEARLRCSPMKGHSHVYWYRQLPEEGLKFMVYLQKENIIDESGMPKERFSAEFPKEGPSILRIQQVVRGDSAAYFCASSSGGQNYGYTFGSGTRLTVV.

This clonotype occurred a few times. V gene TRBV9 combines with J gene TRBJ1-2; tentative D call: TRBD1 (5 bases). The CDR3 runs 14 residues. Germline V gene lookup returns CDR1 SGDLS and CDR2 YYNGEE. Deletions cut 0 bases from V and 5 bases from J, with 11 bases between. The CDR3 region has the DNA TGTGCCAGCAGCGTAGAAGGGACCGGGTATGGCTACACCTTC. As protein: CASSVEGTGYGYTF.

A remark on this clonotype: A read error may be the cause here, since a much bigger clone is one base away. This chain connects TRBV14 to TRBJ1-1, with a possible D match to TRBD1 (6 bases). Germline assignment: CDR1 SGHDN and CDR2 FVKESK. Trimming left V 3 bases short and J 4 bases short, with 12 bases between. The CDR3 spans 14 residues. CDR3 protein: CASSHNQGSTEAFF. CDR3 DNA sequence: TGTGCCAGCAGCCACAATCAGGGGAGCACTGAAGCTTTCTTT.

This clonotype occurred a few times. The gene calls are TRBV3-1 and TRBJ1-1; D might be TRBD1 (5 bases). Germline V gene sequence: CDR1 LGHDT, CDR2 YNNKEL (reference sequence). Trimming cost V 3 bases and J 12 bases, with 14 bases left between them. This CDR3 spans 12 amino acids. The chain's CDR3 is CASSHLGTETFF. The CDR3 region has the DNA TGTGCCAGCAGCCACCTCGGGACGGAGACTTTCTTT. The full variable domain, rest sourced from reference TRBV3-1 and TRBJ1-1, is DTAVSQTPKYLVTQMGNDKSIKCEQNLGHDTMYWYKQDSKKFLKIMFSYNNKELIINETVPNRFSPKSPDKAHLNLHINSLELGDSAVYFCASSHLGTETFFGQGTRLTVV.

The V and J genes are TRBV9 and TRBJ2-5, with D perhaps assigned TRBD1 or TRBD2 (5 bases each). Germline V lookup: CDR1 SGDLS, CDR2 YYNGEE. V was cut by 0 bases and J by 3 bases, with 9 bases left in between. The CDR3 consists of 14 residues. CDR3 DNA: TGTGCCAGCAGCGTAGGTGGGGGAAAAGAGACCCAGTACTTC. Residues: CASSVGGGKETQYF.